The T cell receptor beta chain under discussion was sequenced for a study of T cell responses to AZD1222 COVID-19 vaccine. The CDR3 loop spans 11 amino acids. Trimming left V 2 bases short and J 6 bases short, with 7 bases between. CDR1 is DFQATT, CDR2 SNEGSKA, per germline (reference sequence). Using immunoSEQ multiplex PCR, the repertoire was profiled, and TCRdb retains in-frame clones only, with some absent. In the table there are around 170,000 clones, approximately 91% of which are singletons. The receptor's source is an adult in good health. The chain joins TRBV20-1 to TRBJ1-2; D is possibly TRBD1 (5 bases). Sequencing used peripheral blood, obtained on day 0 of AZD1222 vaccination. The DNA of the CDR3 is TGCAGTGCTAGACCGGGACATGGCTACACCTTC. Residues: CSARPGHGYTF.